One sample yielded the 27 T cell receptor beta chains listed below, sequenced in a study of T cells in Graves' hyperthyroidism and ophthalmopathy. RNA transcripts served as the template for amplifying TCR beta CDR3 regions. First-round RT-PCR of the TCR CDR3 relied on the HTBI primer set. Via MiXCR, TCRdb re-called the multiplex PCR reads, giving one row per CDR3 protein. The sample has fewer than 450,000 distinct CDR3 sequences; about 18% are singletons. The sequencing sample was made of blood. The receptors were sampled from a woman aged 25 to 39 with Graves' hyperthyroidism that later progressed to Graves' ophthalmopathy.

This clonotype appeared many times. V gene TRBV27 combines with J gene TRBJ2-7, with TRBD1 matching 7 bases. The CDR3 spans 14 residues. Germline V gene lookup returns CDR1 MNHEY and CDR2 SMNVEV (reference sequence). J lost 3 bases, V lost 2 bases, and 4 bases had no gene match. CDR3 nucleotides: TGTGCCAGCAGTTTAATGGGACAGAGCTACGAGCAGTACTTC. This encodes CASSLMGQSYEQYF.

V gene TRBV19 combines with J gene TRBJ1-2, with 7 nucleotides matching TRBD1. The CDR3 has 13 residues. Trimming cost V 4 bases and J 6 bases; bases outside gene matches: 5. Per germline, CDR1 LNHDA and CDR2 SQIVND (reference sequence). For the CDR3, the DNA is TGTGCCAGTAGTACCGAGACAGGGAATGGCTACACCTTC. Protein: CASSTETGNGYTF.

CDR3 DNA sequence: TGTGCCAGCACCCCGTCGGCTCCCAATCAGCCCCAGCATTTT. Protein: CASTPSAPNQPQHF. The chain carries TRBV12-3 or TRBV12-4 and TRBJ1-5; no firm D call. V was pared by 7 bases and J by 3 bases, with 13 bases between. This CDR3 has 14 residues.

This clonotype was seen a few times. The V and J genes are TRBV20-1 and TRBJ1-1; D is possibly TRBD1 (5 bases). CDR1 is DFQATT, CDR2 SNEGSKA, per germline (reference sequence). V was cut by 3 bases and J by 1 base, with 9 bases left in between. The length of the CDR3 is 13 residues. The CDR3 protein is CSARGHGNTEAFF. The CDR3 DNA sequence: TGCAGTGCTAGGGGGCATGGGAACACTGAAGCTTTCTTT.

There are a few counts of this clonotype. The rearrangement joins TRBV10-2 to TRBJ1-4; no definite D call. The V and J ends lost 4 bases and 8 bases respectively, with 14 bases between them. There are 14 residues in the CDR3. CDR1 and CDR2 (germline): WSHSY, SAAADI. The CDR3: CASSGPEDREKLFF. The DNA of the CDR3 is TGCGCCAGCAGTGGTCCAGAGGATAGGGAAAAACTGTTTTTT.

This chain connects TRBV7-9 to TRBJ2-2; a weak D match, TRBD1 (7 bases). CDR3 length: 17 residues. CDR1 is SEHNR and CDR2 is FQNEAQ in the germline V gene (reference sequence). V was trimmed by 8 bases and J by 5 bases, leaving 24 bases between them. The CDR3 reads CASGEDLGGARTGELFF. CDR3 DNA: TGTGCCAGCGGGGAGGATCTAGGGGGCGCGAGGACCGGGGAGCTGTTTTTT.

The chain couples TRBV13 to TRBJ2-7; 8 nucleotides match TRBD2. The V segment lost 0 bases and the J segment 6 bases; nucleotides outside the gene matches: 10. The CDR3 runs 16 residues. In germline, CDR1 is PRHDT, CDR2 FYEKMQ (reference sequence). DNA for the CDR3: TGTGCCAGCAGCTTAGGCGGGAGGGCTCTGGGTTCCGAGCAGTACTTC. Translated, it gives CASSLGGRALGSEQYF.

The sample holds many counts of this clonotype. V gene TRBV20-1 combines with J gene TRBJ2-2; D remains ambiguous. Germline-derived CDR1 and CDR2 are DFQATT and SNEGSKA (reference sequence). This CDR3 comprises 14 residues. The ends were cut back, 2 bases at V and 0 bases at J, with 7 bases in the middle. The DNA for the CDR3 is TGCAGTGCTAGACCCGTATCGAACACCGGGGAGCTGTTTTTT. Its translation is CSARPVSNTGELFF.

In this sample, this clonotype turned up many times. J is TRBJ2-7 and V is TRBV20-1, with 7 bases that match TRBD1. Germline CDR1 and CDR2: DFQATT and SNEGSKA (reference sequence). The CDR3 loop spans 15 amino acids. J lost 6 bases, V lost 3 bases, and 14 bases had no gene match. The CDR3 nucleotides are TGCAGTGCTAGGAATGGGTTTGACAGGGACGTCGAGCAGTACTTC. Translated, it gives CSARNGFDRDVEQYF.

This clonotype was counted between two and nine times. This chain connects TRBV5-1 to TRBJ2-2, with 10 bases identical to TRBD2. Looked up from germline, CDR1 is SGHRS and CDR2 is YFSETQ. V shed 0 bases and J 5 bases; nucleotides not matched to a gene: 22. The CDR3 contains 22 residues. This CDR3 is CASSLVVHLAGVSGPSTGELFF. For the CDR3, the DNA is TGCGCCAGCAGCTTGGTTGTCCACCTAGCGGGAGTTTCGGGTCCTTCGACCGGGGAGCTGTTTTTT.

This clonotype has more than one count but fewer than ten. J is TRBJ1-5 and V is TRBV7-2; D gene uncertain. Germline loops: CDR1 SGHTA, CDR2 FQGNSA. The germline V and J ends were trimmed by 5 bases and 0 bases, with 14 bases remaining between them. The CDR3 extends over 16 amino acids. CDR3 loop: CASSPPREYSNQPQHF. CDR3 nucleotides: TGTGCCAGCAGCCCTCCTCGGGAGTATAGCAATCAGCCCCAGCATTTT.

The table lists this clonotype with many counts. Written as DNA, the CDR3 is TGTGCCAGCAGTTTTAACGCGGGAGAGGCCTACAATGAGCAGTTCTTC. Translating it yields CASSFNAGEAYNEQFF. The rearrangement links TRBV28 to TRBJ2-1; TRBD2 matches 7 bases. The CDR3 has 16 amino acids. J was trimmed by 2 bases and V by 3 bases; bases with no gene match: 7. Germline V CDR1 and CDR2: MDHEN, SYDVKM.

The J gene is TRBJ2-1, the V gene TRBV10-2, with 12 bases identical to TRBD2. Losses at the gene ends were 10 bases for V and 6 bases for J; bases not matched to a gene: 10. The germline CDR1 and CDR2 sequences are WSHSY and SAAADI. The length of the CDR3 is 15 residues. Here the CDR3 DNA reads TGCGCCACCTTTACTAGCGGGGGGTCTCTCAATGAGCAGTTCTTC. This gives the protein CATFTSGGSLNEQFF.

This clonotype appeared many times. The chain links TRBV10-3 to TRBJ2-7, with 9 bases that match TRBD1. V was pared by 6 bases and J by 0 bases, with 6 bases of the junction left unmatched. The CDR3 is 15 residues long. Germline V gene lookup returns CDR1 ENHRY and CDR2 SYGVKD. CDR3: CAISAGTGPSYEQYF. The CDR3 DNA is TGTGCCATCAGCGCCGGGACAGGGCCCTCCTACGAGCAGTACTTC.

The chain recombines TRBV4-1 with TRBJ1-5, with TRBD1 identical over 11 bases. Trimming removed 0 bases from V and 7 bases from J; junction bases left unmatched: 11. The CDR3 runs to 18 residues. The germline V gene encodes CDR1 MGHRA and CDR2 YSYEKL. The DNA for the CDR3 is TGCGCCAGCAGCCAAGATGGGGCCGGGACAGGGGGTCCGCAGCCCCAGCATTTT. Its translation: CASSQDGAGTGGPQPQHF.

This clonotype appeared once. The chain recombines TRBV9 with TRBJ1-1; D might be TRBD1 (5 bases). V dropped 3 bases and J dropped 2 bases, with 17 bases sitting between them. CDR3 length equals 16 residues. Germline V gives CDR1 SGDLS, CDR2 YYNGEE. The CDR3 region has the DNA TGTGCCAGCAGCGCCTACCAGACAGCGGCAAACACTGAAGCTTTCTTT. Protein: CASSAYQTAANTEAFF.

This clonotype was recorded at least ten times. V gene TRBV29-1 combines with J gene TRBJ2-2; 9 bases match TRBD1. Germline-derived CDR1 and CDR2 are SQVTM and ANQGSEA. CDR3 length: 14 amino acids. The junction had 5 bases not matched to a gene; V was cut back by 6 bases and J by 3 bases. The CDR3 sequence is CSVVGQGYTGELFF. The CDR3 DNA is TGCAGCGTAGTGGGACAGGGATACACCGGGGAGCTGTTTTTT.

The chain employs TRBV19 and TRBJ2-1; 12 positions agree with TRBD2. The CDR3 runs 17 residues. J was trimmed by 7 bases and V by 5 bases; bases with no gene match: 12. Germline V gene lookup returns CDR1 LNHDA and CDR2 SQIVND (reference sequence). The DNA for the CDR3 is TGTGCCAGTAGTCGTCTAGCGGGAGGGTGGGCAGTAAATGAGCAGTTCTTC. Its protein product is CASSRLAGGWAVNEQFF.

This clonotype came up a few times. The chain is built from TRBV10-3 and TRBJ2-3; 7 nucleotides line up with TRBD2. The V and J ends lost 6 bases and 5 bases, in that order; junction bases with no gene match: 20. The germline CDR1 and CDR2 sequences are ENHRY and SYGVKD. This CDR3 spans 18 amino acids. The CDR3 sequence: CAIRGKGLWSASEDTQYF. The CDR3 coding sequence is TGTGCCATCAGGGGGAAGGGACTATGGTCTGCCTCCGAAGATACGCAGTATTTT.

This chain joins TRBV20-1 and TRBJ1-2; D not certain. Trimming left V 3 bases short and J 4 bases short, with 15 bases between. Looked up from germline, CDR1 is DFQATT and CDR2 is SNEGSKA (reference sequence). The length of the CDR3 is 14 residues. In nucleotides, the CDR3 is TGCAGTGCTAGCGAGCGGGAGGGTGGCTATGGCTACACCTTC. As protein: CSASEREGGYGYTF.

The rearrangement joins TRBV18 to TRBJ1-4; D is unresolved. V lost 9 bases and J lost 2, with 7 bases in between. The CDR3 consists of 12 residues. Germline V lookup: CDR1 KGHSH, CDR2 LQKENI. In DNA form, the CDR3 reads TGTGCCAGTCAGGTGACTAATGAAAAACTGTTTTTT. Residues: CASQVTNEKLFF.

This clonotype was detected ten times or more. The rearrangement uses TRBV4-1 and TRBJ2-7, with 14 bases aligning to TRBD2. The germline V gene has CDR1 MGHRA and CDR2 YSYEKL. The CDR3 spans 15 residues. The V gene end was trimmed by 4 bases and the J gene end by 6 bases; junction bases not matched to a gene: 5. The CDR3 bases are TGCGCCAGCAGCCCCCGACTAGCGGGAGGGCCCGAGCAGTACTTC. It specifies CASSPRLAGGPEQYF.

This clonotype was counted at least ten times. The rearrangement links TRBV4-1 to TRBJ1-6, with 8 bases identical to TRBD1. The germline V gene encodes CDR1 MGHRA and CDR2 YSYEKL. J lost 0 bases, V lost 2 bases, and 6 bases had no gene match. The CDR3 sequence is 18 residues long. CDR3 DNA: TGCGCCAGCAGCCAAACCGGGACAGGCCTCTCCTATAATTCACCCCTCCACTTT. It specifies CASSQTGTGLSYNSPLHF.

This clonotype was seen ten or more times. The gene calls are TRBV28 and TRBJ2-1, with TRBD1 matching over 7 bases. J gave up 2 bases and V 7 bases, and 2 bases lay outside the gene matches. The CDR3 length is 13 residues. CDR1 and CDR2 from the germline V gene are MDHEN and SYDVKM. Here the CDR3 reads CASIDRAYNEQFF. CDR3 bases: TGTGCCAGCATCGACAGGGCCTACAATGAGCAGTTCTTC.

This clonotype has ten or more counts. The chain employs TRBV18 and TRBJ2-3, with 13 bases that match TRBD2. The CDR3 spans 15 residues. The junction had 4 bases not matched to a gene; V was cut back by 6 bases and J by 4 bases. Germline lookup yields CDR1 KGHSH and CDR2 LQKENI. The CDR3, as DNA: TGTGCCAGCTCCCGGACTAGCGGGAGCGCAGATACGCAGTATTTT. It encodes CASSRTSGSADTQYF.

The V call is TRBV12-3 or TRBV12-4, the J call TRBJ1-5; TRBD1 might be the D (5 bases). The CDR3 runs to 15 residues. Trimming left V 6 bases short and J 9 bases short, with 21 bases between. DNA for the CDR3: TGTGCCAGCAGCCGCAGAACAGGAGCTGGGCGGCCCCAGCATTTT. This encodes CASSRRTGAGRPQHF.

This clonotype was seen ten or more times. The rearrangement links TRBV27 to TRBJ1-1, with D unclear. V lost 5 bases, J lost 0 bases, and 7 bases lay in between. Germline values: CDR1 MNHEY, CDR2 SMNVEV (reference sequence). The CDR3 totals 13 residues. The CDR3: CASSIGMNTEAFF. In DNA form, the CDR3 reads TGTGCCAGCAGTATAGGCATGAACACTGAAGCTTTCTTT.